A single sample is the source of the 22 T cell receptor beta chains below, sequenced in a study of blood T cell repertoires in COVID-19. Using immunoSEQ multiplex PCR, the repertoire was profiled, and TCRdb retains in-frame clones only, with some absent. The table lists 200,000 to 250,000 clones, around 87% of them singletons. Sequencing used peripheral blood. The receptors shown here come from a young woman who had recovered from COVID-19.

The chain employs TRBV4-3 and TRBJ1-1, with D unclear. Deletions cut 0 bases from V and 5 bases from J, with 7 bases between. The CDR3 has 13 residues. Germline V lookup: CDR1 LGHNA, CDR2 YSLEER. The CDR3 DNA reads TGCGCCAGCAGCCAAGATTTCCCAACTGAAGCTTTCTTT. It encodes CASSQDFPTEAFF.

The chain links TRBV5-1 to TRBJ2-3, with 16 bases fitting TRBD2. Germline V gene sequence: CDR1 SGHRS, CDR2 YFSETQ. Trimming removed 4 bases from V and 3 bases from J; junction bases left unmatched: 5. CDR3 length: 17 amino acids. For the CDR3, the DNA is TGCGCCAGCAGCACCTCGGGACTAGCGGGGGGGACAGATACGCAGTATTTT. Translated: CASSTSGLAGGTDTQYF.

The V gene is TRBV7-2, the J gene TRBJ2-3; 10 nucleotides agree with TRBD1. The CDR3 has 16 amino acids. Trimming cost V 6 bases and J 4 bases; bases outside gene matches: 10. Germline CDR1 is SGHTA and CDR2 is FQGNSA. Here the CDR3 DNA reads TGTGCCAGCAGGCTTCCGGGACAGGGGTCTGCAGATACGCAGTATTTT. Translating gives CASRLPGQGSADTQYF.

The genes are TRBV6-5 and TRBJ1-4, with D maybe TRBD1 (6 bases). Germline V gene lookup returns CDR1 MNHEY and CDR2 SVGAGI. The length of the CDR3 is 14 residues. Trimming pared 0 bases from V and 8 bases from J, leaving 10 bases between. The CDR3 protein is CASSYSGGREKLFF. CDR3 DNA sequence: TGTGCCAGCAGTTACTCGGGGGGGCGAGAAAAACTGTTTTTT.

The rearrangement joins TRBV29-1 to TRBJ1-1; 8 bases match TRBD1. The CDR3 is 14 residues long. V lost 4 bases to trimming and J lost 0 bases; unmatched junction nucleotides: 4. Germline CDR1 and CDR2: SQVTM and ANQGSEA. The CDR3 loop is CSVGTGNVNTEAFF. The CDR3 nucleotides are TGCAGCGTTGGGACAGGGAATGTGAACACTGAAGCTTTCTTT.

The V gene is TRBV19, the J gene TRBJ2-1; 7 bases match TRBD2. CDR3 length: 15 amino acids. The V gene end was trimmed by 5 bases and the J gene end by 8 bases; junction bases not matched to a gene: 12. Germline loops: CDR1 LNHDA, CDR2 SQIVND (reference sequence). CDR3 in DNA: TGTGCCAGTAGTCACGCTTGGGGAGGGATGCATGAGCAGTTCTTC. This encodes CASSHAWGGMHEQFF.

The chain uses TRBV4-1 and TRBJ2-3, with a tentative D call TRBD1 (5 bases). Germline CDR1 and CDR2: MGHRA and YSYEKL. The CDR3 extends over 15 amino acids. The germline V and J ends were trimmed by 1 base and 4 bases, with 12 bases remaining between them. The CDR3: CASSQGMAGPDTQYF. The CDR3 DNA reads as TGCGCCAGCAGCCAAGGCATGGCAGGGCCAGATACGCAGTATTTT.

The rearrangement uses TRBV29-1 and TRBJ1-1, with TRBD1 matching over 7 bases. Germline lookup yields CDR1 SQVTM and CDR2 ANQGSEA. The J segment lost 4 bases and the V segment lost 0 bases, leaving 2 bases of the junction unmatched. CDR3 size: 13 residues. Here the CDR3 reads CSVEDGTATEAFF. The CDR3 bases are TGCAGCGTTGAAGATGGGACAGCCACTGAAGCTTTCTTT.

The chain carries TRBV6-5 and TRBJ2-7; TRBD2 might be the D (5 bases). Trimming removed 6 bases at V and 4 bases at J, with 16 bases between. CDR3 length: 14 amino acids. In germline, CDR1 is MNHEY, CDR2 SVGAGI. The CDR3 nucleotides read TGTGCCAGCAGCCATCGGACTCCGGGGTACGAGCAGTACTTC. Protein: CASSHRTPGYEQYF.

CDR3 amino acids: CASSLGAGGKANEKLFF. The CDR3 DNA follows: TGCGCCAGCAGCTTGGGGGCAGGGGGCAAGGCTAATGAAAAACTGTTTTTT. The V call is TRBV5-1, the J call TRBJ1-4, with 8 bases lining up with TRBD1. This CDR3 comprises 17 residues. After removal of 0 bases from V and 3 bases from J, the junction contained 7 bases not matched to a gene. Germline V gene data show CDR1 as SGHRS and CDR2 as YFSETQ.

The chain is built from TRBV12-3 or TRBV12-4 and TRBJ2-5, with a possible D match to TRBD1 (5 bases). V was cut by 5 bases and J by 4 bases, with 11 bases left in between. CDR3 size: 13 residues. Here the CDR3 reads CASSIRVGETQYF. Here the CDR3 DNA reads TGTGCCAGCAGTATCAGGGTAGGAGAGACCCAGTACTTC.

V is TRBV2 and J is TRBJ2-2; D is unclear. CDR3 length: 14 amino acids. The germline V gene has CDR1 SNHLY and CDR2 FYNNEI. Trimming took 3 bases from V and 4 from J, leaving 9 bases between them. CDR3 amino acids: CASSEVRITGELFF. As DNA, the CDR3 is TGTGCCAGCAGTGAGGTCAGAATCACCGGGGAGCTGTTTTTT. The variable domain in full, completed from reference TRBV2 and TRBJ2-2, reads EPEVTQTPSHQVTQMGQEVILRCVPISNHLYFYWYRQILGQKVEFLVSFYNNEISEKSEIFDDQFSVERPDGSNFTLKIRSTKLEDSAMYFCASSEVRITGELFFGEGSRLTVL.

This chain connects TRBV4-1 to TRBJ1-5; 7 bases match TRBD1. Trimming at V came to 0 bases and at J to 6 bases, leaving 5 bases not matched to a gene. The germline V gene encodes CDR1 MGHRA and CDR2 YSYEKL. The CDR3 totals 15 residues. For the CDR3, the DNA is TGCGCCAGCAGCCAAGATCAAGGGGGCTCTCAGCCCCAGCATTTT. Translated, it gives CASSQDQGGSQPQHF.

The chain has TRBV21-1 and TRBJ2-7; the D call TRBD1 from the table was never checked on the DNA. TRBV21-1 is a recognized pseudogene. This CDR3 is 9 amino acids long. The CDR3 coding sequence is TGTGCCCTCAGGGGGGAGCAGTACTTC. Translating gives CALRGEQYF.

CDR3 coding DNA: TGTGCCACCCTAGGAGGGGACGGTAATTCACCCCTCCACTTT. It is translated as CATLGGDGNSPLHF. The chain links TRBV28 to TRBJ1-6, with D maybe TRBD1 (5 bases). V was trimmed by 10 bases and J by 6 bases, leaving 16 bases between them. Germline V gives CDR1 MDHEN, CDR2 SYDVKM. The CDR3 covers 14 residues.

This chain links TRBV24-1 with TRBJ2-7; tentative D call: TRBD1 (5 bases). There are 14 residues in the CDR3. V lost 6 bases and J 0 bases, leaving 11 bases between the germline ends. Per germline, CDR1 KGHDR and CDR2 SFDVKD. This CDR3 reads CATSTHRTSYEQYF. The DNA of the CDR3 is TGTGCCACCAGTACCCACAGGACCTCCTACGAGCAGTACTTC.

The chain carries TRBV5-5 and TRBJ1-3; D may be TRBD1 (5 bases). The CDR3 spans 15 residues. The germline V gene has CDR1 SGHKS and CDR2 YYEKEE (reference sequence). V gave up 0 bases and J gave up 2 bases, with 9 bases separating them. CDR3 nucleotide sequence: TGTGCCAGCAGCTTGGATCAGGACACTGGAAACACCATATATTTT. It translates to CASSLDQDTGNTIYF. Filled out from reference TRBV5-5 and TRBJ1-3, the complete variable domain reads DAGVTQSPTHLIKTRGQQVTLRCSPISGHKSVSWYQQVLGQGPQFIFQYYEKEERGRGNFPDRFSARQFPNYSSELNVNALLLGDSALYLCASSLDQDTGNTIYFGEGSWLTVV.

The rearrangement uses TRBV13 and TRBJ2-1; 9 positions match TRBD2. The CDR3 runs to 17 residues. Per germline, CDR1 PRHDT and CDR2 FYEKMQ (reference sequence). The trim removed 5 bases at V and 0 bases at J, leaving 8 bases unmatched. CDR3 DNA sequence: TGTGCCAGCAGCACCGCTAGCGGGGAGGGCTCCTACAATGAGCAGTTCTTC. Its protein is CASSTASGEGSYNEQFF.

This clone appeared once. V gene TRBV6-1 combines with J gene TRBJ1-2; 8 nucleotides align to TRBD1. The CDR3 is made up of 15 amino acids. Germline assignment: CDR1 MNHNS and CDR2 SASEGT. Trimming at V came to 2 bases and at J to 2 bases, leaving 4 bases not matched to a gene. The CDR3 DNA sequence: TGTGCCAGCAGTGAATCCGGACAGGGAAACTATGGCTACACCTTC. Translating it yields CASSESGQGNYGYTF.

The V call is TRBV6-1, the J call TRBJ1-6, with D possibly TRBD1 on 5 matching bases. Germline V gene data show CDR1 as MNHNS and CDR2 as SASEGT. The CDR3 has 18 amino acids. Trimming took 3 bases from V and 4 from J, leaving 19 bases between them. CDR3 DNA: TGTGCCAGCAGTGACGGTCCAACAGGAACGCGGTATAATTCACCCCTCCACTTT. The encoded protein is CASSDGPTGTRYNSPLHF.

This chain uses TRBV27 with TRBJ2-7; D is undetermined. CDR3 length: 13 residues. CDR1 and CDR2 (germline): MNHEY, SMNVEV (reference sequence). V gave up 0 bases and J gave up 4 bases, with 7 bases separating them. CDR3 in DNA: TGTGCCAGCAGTTTATCAGTCGGTTACGAGCAGTACTTC. Translating it yields CASSLSVGYEQYF.

The chain recombines TRBV12-3 or TRBV12-4 with TRBJ1-1; D uncertain. The germline V and J ends were trimmed by 6 bases and 7 bases, with 15 bases remaining between them. The CDR3 totals 13 residues. CDR3 bases: TGTGCCAGCAGCCATCAGAATACCCTTGAAGCTTTCTTT. It specifies CASSHQNTLEAFF.